This T cell receptor (beta chain) was captured in a study of shared clonotypes between healthy human individuals. Overall study: Every donor yielded three CD4 naive, three CD4 memory, two CD8 naive and one CD8 memory plate.

Only in-frame clones appear in the TCRdb table, and some are missing; sequencing was by immunoSEQ multiplex PCR. The data hold roughly 2 million clones, with 95% observed a single time. This CDR3 region has 14 residues. CDR1 is KGHSH and CDR2 is LQKENI in the germline V gene. Trimming took off 3 bases at V and 1 base at J, with 10 bases between the two ends. Whole-study results and caveats: Clonotypes which were not shared had lower generation probabilities than clonotypes that all four donors shared.

About this clone: Its antigen is as yet unknown. Other DNA sequences in the same sample also yield this CDR3.

Division of CD4+ cells produced a CD45RA+ naive subset and a CD45RA-negative memory subset. This rearrangement joins TRBV18 to TRBJ2-7; no firm D call. Sequenced material: naive CD4+ T cells sorted from blood. Indicated subset: CD45RA+ positively selected. This receptor was taken from a man in his late teens or twenties in good health. The CDR3 sequence: CASSPRDVSYEQYF. For the CDR3, the DNA is TGTGCCAGCTCACCTCGCGACGTATCCTACGAGCAGTACTTC.